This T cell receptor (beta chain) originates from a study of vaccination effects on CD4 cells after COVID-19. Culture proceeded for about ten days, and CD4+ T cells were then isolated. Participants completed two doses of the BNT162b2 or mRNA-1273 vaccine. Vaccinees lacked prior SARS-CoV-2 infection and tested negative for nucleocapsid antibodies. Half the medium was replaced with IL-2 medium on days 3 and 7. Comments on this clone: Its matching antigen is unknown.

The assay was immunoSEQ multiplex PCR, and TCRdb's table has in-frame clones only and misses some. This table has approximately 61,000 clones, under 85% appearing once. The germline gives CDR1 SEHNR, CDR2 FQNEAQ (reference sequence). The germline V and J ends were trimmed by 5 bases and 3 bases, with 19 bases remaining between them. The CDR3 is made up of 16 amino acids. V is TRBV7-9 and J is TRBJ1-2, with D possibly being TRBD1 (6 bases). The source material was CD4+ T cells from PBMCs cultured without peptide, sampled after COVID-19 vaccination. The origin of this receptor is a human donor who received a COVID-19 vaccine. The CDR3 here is CASSPRQQGGYYGYTF. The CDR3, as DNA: TGTGCCAGCAGCCCACGACAACAGGGAGGTTACTATGGCTACACCTTC.